This T cell receptor (beta chain) was captured in a study of T cells in severe cutaneous drug reactions (dated by TCRdb to the late 2010s). Regarding the complete study: Patients were recruited between the early 2010s and the late 2010s from Taiwan, Thailand and a European registry network. The libraries were made with iRepertoire multiplex PCR, and the authors referred to a comparison in which iRepertoire and 5' RACE methods, with or without UMI, captured abundant clonotypes to a similar degree. The Naranjo algorithm and the ALDEN drug causality algorithm were used to assign the culprit drug. Only patients with a probable or definite SJS/TEN or DRESS diagnosis by RegiSCAR criteria were enrolled. Patients in either the acute or the recovery stage provided biological samples, such as blister fluids/cells and PBMC. The study paired bulk TCR sequencing with single-cell sequencing, quantitative PCR validation, functional assays and transgenic mouse experiments. Here is what the overall study found, with its caveats: A public TCRbeta CDR3 was found in all seven CBZ-SJS/TEN blister samples (mean roughly 14%) but was undetectable or scarce in tolerant-control and healthy-donor PBMC. According to the authors, further study is still needed to determine whether the public TCR generalizes to SJS/TEN caused by other drugs. TRBV12-4 usage was strongly increased in CBZ-SJS/TEN patients, averaging approximately 30% in blister cells and around 5.2% in PBMC.

Turning to this clonotype: This receptor's antigen is unknown.

Library preparation used the iRepertoire multiplex PCR system with TCR subtype-specific primers for both bulk and single-cell sequencing. Bulk TCR beta libraries were generated by multiplex PCR with primers targeting V, D and J gene regions. Each sample contributed roughly 100-500 ng of RNA as input for preparing the bulk TCR library. An Illumina MiSeq was used to sequence bulk TCR beta amplicons. The paper's processing steps were these. Sample misassignments and low-quality sequencing reads were filtered out during quality control steps. The CDR3 was defined as the amino acids lying between the Y[YFLI]C motif of the V gene and the [FW]GXGT motif of the J segment. TRBV and TRBJ gene assignments and CDR3 clonotypes followed the IMGT database. For each sample, TRBV expression was normalized against the mean for the same gene in PBMC from under 50 healthy donors. After the reads were reprocessed by TCRdb, one entry was made per CDR3 protein sequence, with no DNA. TCRdb's processing, not the authors', yielded these V and J calls. The sample table on file contains 9,900 or so distinct CDR3 sequences. In total, the top ten clones hold over 20% of the sample.

Sequencing was performed on donors who were patients with carbamazepine-induced Stevens-Johnson syndrome or toxic epidermal necrolysis (CBZ-SJS/TEN). To search for drug-specific clonotypes, the T cell receptor repertoires of patients with drug-induced severe cutaneous adverse reactions were profiled by next-generation sequencing. RNA was isolated either from blister cells of skin lesions or from peripheral blood mononuclear cells. The CDR3 sequence holds 19 residues, the cysteine and phenylalanine included. Only the protein sequence is given. The CDR1 and CDR2 encoded by the germline V gene (reference sequence) are DFQATT and SNEGSKA.

The rearrangement joined TRBV20-1 to TRBJ2-1; the TCRdb call, TRBD2, lacks DNA for checking. This clonotype was sampled from a human donor with Stevens-Johnson syndrome, a severe cutaneous drug reaction. Specimen: cells from a skin blister. What this sample's cell subset or site label stands for: unsorted cells from skin lesion blisters. The CDR3 region: CSAGPRGGTSGGSYNEQFF.